The 31 T cell receptor beta chains below were found in one sample sequenced in a study of siplizumab effects on memory and regulatory T cells. Repertoires were generated with immunoSEQ multiplex PCR, while TCRdb's copy carries only in-frame clones and drops some. The repertoire has roughly 92,000 clones, about 93% of them found once; the top ten carry about 1.5%. Sequenced: non-Treg CD4+ T cells sorted from blood. Receptors were obtained from a human donor in good health.

The gene calls are TRBV28 and TRBJ1-5; no firm D call. This CDR3 region has 16 residues. V shed 2 bases and J shed 0 bases, with 11 bases lying between them. Per germline, CDR1 MDHEN and CDR2 SYDVKM. The CDR3 region has the DNA TGTGCCAGCAGTTTAGTCGGTTGGGATAGCAATCAGCCCCAGCATTTT. Protein product: CASSLVGWDSNQPQHF. The variable domain in full, completed from reference TRBV28 and TRBJ1-5, reads DVKVTQSSRYLVKRTGEKVFLECVQDMDHENMFWYRQDPGLGLRLIYFSYDVKMKEKGDIPEGYSVSREKKERFSLILESASTNQTSMYLCASSLVGWDSNQPQHFGDGTRLSIL.

J is TRBJ2-2 and V is TRBV5-1, with D maybe TRBD1 (7 bases). Germline CDR1 and CDR2: SGHRS and YFSETQ. Trimming left V 4 bases short and J 4 bases short, with 17 bases between. This CDR3 is built from 16 residues. The CDR3 region has the DNA TGCGCCAGCAGCCCCAGGGGGGTAGCGTCCACCGGGGAGCTGTTTTTT. Protein: CASSPRGVASTGELFF.

V gene TRBV5-1 combines with J gene TRBJ2-5, with 10 bases lining up with TRBD2. The CDR3 is 17 amino acids. The ends lost 4 bases at V and 7 bases at J; junction bases unmatched: 16. Germline values: CDR1 SGHRS, CDR2 YFSETQ. The CDR3 sequence is CASSIPSGRASYATQYF. CDR3 coding DNA: TGCGCCAGCAGCATACCAAGCGGGAGGGCCTCGTATGCGACCCAGTACTTC.

This clone was seen only once. This sequence joins TRBV6-5 and TRBJ1-2; 9 bases are a match to TRBD1. The CDR3 totals 13 residues. From germline, CDR1 is MNHEY and CDR2 SVGAGI. Germline trimming cut 7 bases from V and 6 bases from J; bases unmatched to any gene: 6. CDR3 DNA: TGTGCCAGCACCAGGGACAGGGAGAATGGCTACACCTTC. Translating gives CASTRDRENGYTF.

CDR3 bases: TGTGCCAGCAGCGTAACGTGGGGACTCCAAGAGACCCAGTACTTC. It codes for CASSVTWGLQETQYF. This chain uses TRBV9 with TRBJ2-5; tentatively, D is TRBD2 (6 bases). The CDR3 is 15 residues long. The V end was cut by 1 base, the J end by 1 base, with 11 bases between. Looked up from germline, CDR1 is SGDLS and CDR2 is YYNGEE.

In this sample, this clone turned up once. The chain uses TRBV19 and TRBJ2-6; D possibly corresponds to TRBD2 (5 bases). V was trimmed by 6 bases and J by 0 bases, leaving 15 bases between them. There are 17 residues in the CDR3. Germline values: CDR1 LNHDA, CDR2 SQIVND (reference sequence). Here the CDR3 reads CASRRTRYSSGANVLTF. CDR3 bases: TGTGCCAGTAGGAGGACTCGATACTCCTCTGGGGCCAACGTCCTGACTTTC.

V gene TRBV2 combines with J gene TRBJ2-1; no clear D. Germline CDR1 and CDR2: SNHLY and FYNNEI. Between the trimmed V and J ends, which lost 6 bases and 10 bases, there was a span of 7 bases. This CDR3 spans 10 amino acids. CDR3 bases: TGTGCCAGCAGCCGCGGCGAGCAGTTCTTC. This translates into CASSRGEQFF.

The chain has TRBV6-6 and TRBJ1-4, with unresolved D. The CDR3 extends over 16 amino acids. The V end lost 6 bases, the J end lost 0 bases, and 14 bases lay between the germline ends. Germline CDR1 MNHNY, CDR2 SVGAGI (reference sequence). The CDR3 DNA follows: TGTGCCAGCAGGGAACGACCCGGGGCAACTAATGAAAAACTGTTTTTT. This translates into CASRERPGATNEKLFF.

The chain couples TRBV27 to TRBJ2-2; TRBD1 aligns across 7 bases. Germline V gene lookup returns CDR1 MNHEY and CDR2 SMNVEV (reference sequence). With 0 bases clipped from V and 1 base from J, the junction kept 2 bases outside the gene matches. The CDR3 extends over 16 amino acids. As DNA, the CDR3 is TGTGCCAGCAGTTTATCGGACAGGTTGAACACCGGGGAGCTGTTTTTT. Protein product: CASSLSDRLNTGELFF.

This clone was detected once. This chain links TRBV6-1 with TRBJ2-7; D is unresolved. The CDR3 runs to 14 residues. V was shortened by 2 bases and J by 4 bases, with 12 bases between the two germline ends. Germline-derived CDR1 and CDR2 are MNHNS and SASEGT. In nucleotides, the CDR3 is TGTGCCAGCAGTGAACCTATTCCTCCATACGAGCAGTACTTC. Encoded protein: CASSEPIPPYEQYF.

V gene TRBV5-5 combines with J gene TRBJ2-2; no definite D call. Per germline, CDR1 SGHKS and CDR2 YYEKEE (reference sequence). The CDR3 contains 13 residues. V lost 4 bases to trimming and J lost 7 bases, with 11 bases between them. CDR3 loop: CASSAVLGGELFF. The CDR3 coding sequence is TGTGCCAGCAGCGCCGTTCTAGGCGGGGAGCTGTTTTTT.

This clone was counted a single time. V usage is TRBV27 and J usage is TRBJ2-7; possibly TRBD2 for D (5 bases). This CDR3 contains 15 residues. The V gene's germline CDR1 is MNHEY and CDR2 SMNVEV (reference sequence). V was trimmed by 4 bases and J by 1 base, leaving 14 bases between them. The CDR3 nucleotides read TGTGCCAGCAGTTCGGCAGGCACGGGGTCCTACGAGCAGTACTTC. As protein: CASSSAGTGSYEQYF.

This chain uses TRBV7-6 with TRBJ2-4; 10 bases match TRBD2. Germline loops: CDR1 SGHVS, CDR2 FNYEAQ. The V segment lost 1 base and the J segment 6 bases; nucleotides outside the gene matches: 9. The CDR3 runs 17 residues. The DNA for the CDR3 is TGTGCCAGCAGCTTAGGGACTAGCGGCCTCGGGGGAAACATTCAGTACTTC. Its translation: CASSLGTSGLGGNIQYF.

This chain connects TRBV29-1 to TRBJ2-5, with 10 bases lining up with TRBD2. Germline loops: CDR1 SQVTM, CDR2 ANQGSEA. The CDR3 extends over 20 amino acids. V lost 6 bases and J lost 2; bases outside the gene matches: 24. The CDR3 bases are TGCAGCGTCGCCTTGACCGGGACTAGCGTCTCCCGGGGGGGACAAGAGACCCAGTACTTC. It yields the protein CSVALTGTSVSRGGQETQYF.

The chain joins TRBV11-2 to TRBJ2-5; TRBD2 might be the D (6 bases). Germline CDR1 and CDR2: SGHAT and FQNNGV. The CDR3 extends over 13 amino acids. V was cut by 4 bases and J by 7 bases, with 13 bases left in between. CDR3 nucleotides: TGTGCCAGCAGCTCGGAGGGGCGGGTGACCCAGTACTTC. Protein: CASSSEGRVTQYF.

This chain links TRBV2 with TRBJ2-3; 9 positions agree with TRBD2. The junction had 0 bases not matched to a gene; V was cut back by 1 base and J by 1 base. The CDR3 contains 15 residues. CDR1 is SNHLY and CDR2 is FYNNEI in the germline V gene. This chain's CDR3 is CASSEGLAGTDTQYF. For the CDR3, the DNA is TGTGCCAGCAGTGAAGGACTAGCGGGCACAGATACGCAGTATTTT.

The chain uses TRBV28 and TRBJ1-2; 8 positions match TRBD1. The CDR3 covers 14 residues. CDR1 is MDHEN, CDR2 SYDVKM, per germline. Unmatched junction bases numbered 11, after V lost 5 bases and J lost 9 bases. This CDR3 is CASSVGQASQSYTF. CDR3 sequence (DNA): TGTGCCAGCAGTGTGGGACAGGCAAGTCAGAGCTACACCTTC.

The V and J genes are TRBV4-1 and TRBJ1-4; D is perhaps TRBD1 (5 bases). Germline assignment: CDR1 MGHRA and CDR2 YSYEKL. The V gene lost 4 bases and the J gene lost 0 bases, with 12 bases spanning the gap. This CDR3 has 16 amino acids. The CDR3 sequence is CASSPYRQTTNEKLFF. The CDR3 DNA reads TGCGCCAGCAGCCCGTATAGACAGACAACTAATGAAAAACTGTTTTTT.

The CDR3 DNA is TGTGCCAGTAGTATGGGTCCCAGGTCTGGCACTGAAGCTTTCTTT. The encoded protein is CASSMGPRSGTEAFF. The chain recombines TRBV19 with TRBJ1-1; D not resolved. Looked up from germline, CDR1 is LNHDA and CDR2 is SQIVND (reference sequence). The length of the CDR3 is 15 residues. V was cut by 3 bases and J by 4 bases, with 15 bases left in between. Together with reference TRBV19 and TRBJ1-1, the CDR3 gives the full variable domain: DGGITQSPKYLFRKEGQNVTLSCEQNLNHDAMYWYRQDPGQGLRLIYYSQIVNDFQKGDIAEGYSVSREKKESFPLTVTSAQKNPTAFYLCASSMGPRSGTEAFFGQGTRLTVV.

The rearrangement links TRBV27 to TRBJ1-1; a weak D match, TRBD1 (5 bases). V was cut by 6 bases and J by 1 base, with 15 bases left in between. Germline V gene data show CDR1 as MNHEY and CDR2 as SMNVEV (reference sequence). The CDR3 contains 15 residues. CDR3 protein: CASRSGMGTNTEAFF. The CDR3 DNA reads as TGTGCCAGCAGGTCCGGGATGGGGACGAACACTGAAGCTTTCTTT.

The chain uses TRBV27 and TRBJ2-7, with TRBD1 as a possible D gene (5 bases). Trimming cost V 8 bases and J 4 bases, with 15 bases left between them. The CDR3 sequence is 13 residues long. Germline CDR1 is MNHEY and CDR2 is SMNVEV (reference sequence). DNA of the CDR3: TGTGCCAGCGGGAACGAAGGGGCTTACGAGCAGTACTTC. It is translated as CASGNEGAYEQYF.

The chain has TRBV6-6 and TRBJ2-7; D unclear. The CDR3 sequence is 12 residues long. CDR1 and CDR2 (germline): MNHNY, SVGAGI (reference sequence). V was cut by 4 bases and J by 1 base, with 5 bases left in between. CDR3 protein: CASSSVSYEQYF. The CDR3 nucleotides are TGTGCCAGCAGTTCCGTTTCCTACGAGCAGTACTTC.

V and J are TRBV7-8 and TRBJ2-1; D not certain. This CDR3 comprises 14 residues. Germline V gives CDR1 SGHVS, CDR2 FQNEAQ. The ends were cut back, 1 base at V and 9 bases at J, with 13 bases in the middle. Here the CDR3 DNA reads TGTGCCAGCAGCTTAGAGAGAACCCCAAGTGAGCAGTTCTTC. It yields the protein CASSLERTPSEQFF.

The rearrangement joins TRBV27 to TRBJ1-4, with D hard to call. V was trimmed by 2 bases and J by 7 bases, leaving 14 bases between them. Germline-derived CDR1 and CDR2 are MNHEY and SMNVEV (reference sequence). This CDR3 contains 15 residues. The CDR3 sequence: CASSLIVGPGEKLFF. The DNA for the CDR3 is TGTGCCAGCAGTTTAATCGTCGGCCCTGGTGAAAAACTGTTTTTT. The whole variable domain, filled in from reference TRBV27 and TRBJ1-4, reads EAQVTQNPRYLITVTGKKLTVTCSQNMNHEYMSWYRQDPGLGLRQIYYSMNVEVTDKGDVPEGYKVSRKEKRNFPLILESPSPNQTSLYFCASSLIVGPGEKLFFGSGTQLSVL.

The chain couples TRBV28 to TRBJ2-7; weak D call: TRBD2 (5 bases). The CDR3 contains 14 residues. The germline V gene has CDR1 MDHEN and CDR2 SYDVKM. V lost 8 bases and J lost 0, with 14 bases in between. In DNA, the CDR3 is TGTGCCAGCCTGCGGGCCGGGCACTCCTACGAGCAGTACTTC. Its protein product is CASLRAGHSYEQYF.

The chain is built from TRBV19 and TRBJ1-4, with D tentatively TRBD1 (6 bases). Germline V gene sequence: CDR1 LNHDA, CDR2 SQIVND (reference sequence). CDR3 length equals 15 residues. Trimming cost V 3 bases and J 5 bases, with 13 bases left between them. CDR3 in DNA: TGTGCCAGTAGTATCGGGGGGGCGCGGAATGAAAAACTGTTTTTT. Amino acid sequence: CASSIGGARNEKLFF.

The V and J genes are TRBV15 and TRBJ1-5, with unresolved D. This CDR3 region has 15 residues. Germline V gives CDR1 LNHNV, CDR2 YYDKDF (reference sequence). V gave up 0 bases and J gave up 5 bases, with 11 bases separating them. In DNA form, the CDR3 reads TGTGCCACCAGCAGAGATGGGCACCCGGATCAGCCCCAGCATTTT. Translation: CATSRDGHPDQPQHF.

V is TRBV25-1 and J is TRBJ2-4; D may match TRBD1 or TRBD2 (5 bases each). This CDR3 contains 16 residues. Germline CDR1 is MGHDK and CDR2 is SYGVNS. With 5 bases removed from V and 1 base from J, the gap between germline ends came to 15 bases. The CDR3 bases are TGTGCCAGCAGTCCAGGGAGTCTAGGCGCCAAAAACATTCAGTACTTC. As protein: CASSPGSLGAKNIQYF.

This chain connects TRBV6-6 to TRBJ1-5, with D uncertain. CDR3 length: 15 amino acids. Trimming removed 4 bases from V and 5 bases from J, with 15 bases in between. Germline assignment: CDR1 MNHNY and CDR2 SVGAGI (reference sequence). The CDR3 loop is CASSSAVPKYQPQHF. In nucleotides, the CDR3 is TGTGCCAGCAGTTCGGCCGTACCTAAATATCAGCCCCAGCATTTT.

V usage is TRBV2 and J usage is TRBJ1-2; 8 nucleotides match TRBD1. The V and J ends lost 6 bases and 4 bases, in that order; junction bases with no gene match: 7. This CDR3 is built from 14 residues. Germline loops: CDR1 SNHLY, CDR2 FYNNEI. CDR3 in DNA: TGTGCCAGCAGATTGACAGGGGCCAGCTATGGCTACACCTTC. Translated: CASRLTGASYGYTF.

This chain uses TRBV10-2 with TRBJ1-2; D is perhaps TRBD1 (5 bases). Per the germline V gene, CDR1 is WSHSY and CDR2 is SAAADI. CDR3 length: 12 amino acids. The V gene lost 7 bases and the J gene lost 5 bases, with 11 bases spanning the gap. Here the CDR3 DNA reads TGCGCCAGCACGGCGGGGGTGTATGGCTACACCTTC. Protein sequence: CASTAGVYGYTF.